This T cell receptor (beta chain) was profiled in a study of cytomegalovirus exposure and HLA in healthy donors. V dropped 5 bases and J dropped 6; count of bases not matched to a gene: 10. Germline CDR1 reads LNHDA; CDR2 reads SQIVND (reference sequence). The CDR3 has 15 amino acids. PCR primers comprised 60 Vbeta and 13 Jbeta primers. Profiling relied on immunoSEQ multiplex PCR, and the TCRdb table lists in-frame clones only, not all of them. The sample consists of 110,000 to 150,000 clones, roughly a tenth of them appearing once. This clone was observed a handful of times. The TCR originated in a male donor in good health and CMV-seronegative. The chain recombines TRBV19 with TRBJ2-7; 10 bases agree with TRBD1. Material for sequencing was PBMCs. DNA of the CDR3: TGTGCCAGTAGTCCAGATGGACAGGGGGTTGCCGAGCAGTACTTC. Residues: CASSPDGQGVAEQYF.